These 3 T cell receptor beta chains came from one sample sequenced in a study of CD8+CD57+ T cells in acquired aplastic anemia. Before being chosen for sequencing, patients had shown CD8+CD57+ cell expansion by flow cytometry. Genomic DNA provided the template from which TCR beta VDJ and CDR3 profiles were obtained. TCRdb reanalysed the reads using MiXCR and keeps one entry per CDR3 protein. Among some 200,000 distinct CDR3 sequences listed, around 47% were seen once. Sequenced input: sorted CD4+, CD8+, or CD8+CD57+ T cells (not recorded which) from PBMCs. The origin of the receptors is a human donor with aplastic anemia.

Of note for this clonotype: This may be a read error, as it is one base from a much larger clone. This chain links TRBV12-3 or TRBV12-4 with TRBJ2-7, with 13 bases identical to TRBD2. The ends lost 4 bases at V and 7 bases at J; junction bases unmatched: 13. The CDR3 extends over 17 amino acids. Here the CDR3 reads CASSSGLAGDLWWEQYF. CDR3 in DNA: TGTGCCAGCAGTTCCGGACTAGCGGGAGACCTTTGGTGGGAGCAGTACTTC.

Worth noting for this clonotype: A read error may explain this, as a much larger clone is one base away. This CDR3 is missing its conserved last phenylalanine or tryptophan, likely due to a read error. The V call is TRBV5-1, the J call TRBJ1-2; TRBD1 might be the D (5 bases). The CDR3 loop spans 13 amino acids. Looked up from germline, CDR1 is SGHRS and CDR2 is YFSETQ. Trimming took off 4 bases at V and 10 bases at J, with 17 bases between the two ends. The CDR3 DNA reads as TGCGCCAGCAGCACGGGATCCAGGGTCGACTACACCCTC. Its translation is CASSTGSRVDYTL.

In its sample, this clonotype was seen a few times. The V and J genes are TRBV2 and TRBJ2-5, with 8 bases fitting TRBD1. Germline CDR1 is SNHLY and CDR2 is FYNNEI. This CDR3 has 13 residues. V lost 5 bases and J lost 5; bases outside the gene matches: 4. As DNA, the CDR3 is TGTGCCAGCAGTCGACAGGGGTTCGAGACCCAGTACTTC. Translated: CASSRQGFETQYF.